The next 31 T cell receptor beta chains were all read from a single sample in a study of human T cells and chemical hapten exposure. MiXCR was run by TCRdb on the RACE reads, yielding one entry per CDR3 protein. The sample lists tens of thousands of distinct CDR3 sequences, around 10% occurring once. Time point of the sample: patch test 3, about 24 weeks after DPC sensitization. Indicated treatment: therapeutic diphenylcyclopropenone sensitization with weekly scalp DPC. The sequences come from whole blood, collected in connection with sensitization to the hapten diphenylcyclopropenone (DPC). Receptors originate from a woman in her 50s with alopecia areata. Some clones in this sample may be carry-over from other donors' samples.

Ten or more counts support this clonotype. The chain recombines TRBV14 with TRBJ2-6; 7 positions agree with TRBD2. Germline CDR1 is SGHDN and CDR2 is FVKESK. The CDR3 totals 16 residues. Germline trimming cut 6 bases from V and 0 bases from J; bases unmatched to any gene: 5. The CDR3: CASRAGWGSGANVLTF. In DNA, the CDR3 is TGTGCCAGCAGAGCGGGATGGGGCTCTGGGGCCAACGTCCTGACTTTC.

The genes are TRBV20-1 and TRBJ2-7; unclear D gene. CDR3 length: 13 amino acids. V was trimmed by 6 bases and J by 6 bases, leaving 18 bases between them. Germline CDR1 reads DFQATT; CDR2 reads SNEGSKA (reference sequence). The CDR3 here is CSAIAGRLIEQYF. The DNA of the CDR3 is TGCAGTGCAATCGCCGGGCGGTTGATCGAGCAGTACTTC.

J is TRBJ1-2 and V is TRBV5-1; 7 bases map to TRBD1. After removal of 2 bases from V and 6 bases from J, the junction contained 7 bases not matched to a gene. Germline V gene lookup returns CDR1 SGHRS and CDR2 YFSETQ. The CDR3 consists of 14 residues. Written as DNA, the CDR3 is TGCGCCAGCAGCTTAGGGGGCGCCGGGGATGGCTACACCTTC. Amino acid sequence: CASSLGGAGDGYTF. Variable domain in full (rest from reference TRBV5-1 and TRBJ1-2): KAGVTQTPRYLIKTRGQQVTLSCSPISGHRSVSWYQQTPGQGLQFLFEYFSETQRNKGNFPGRFSGRQFSNSRSEMNVSTLELGDSALYLCASSLGGAGDGYTFGSGTRLTVV.

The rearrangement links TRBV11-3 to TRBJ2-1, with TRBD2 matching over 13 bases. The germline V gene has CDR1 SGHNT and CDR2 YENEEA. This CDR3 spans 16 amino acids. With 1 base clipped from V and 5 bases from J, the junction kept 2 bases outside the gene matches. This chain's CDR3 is CASSLGGTSGNNEQFF. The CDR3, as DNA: TGTGCCAGCAGCTTAGGGGGGACTAGCGGGAACAATGAGCAGTTCTTC.

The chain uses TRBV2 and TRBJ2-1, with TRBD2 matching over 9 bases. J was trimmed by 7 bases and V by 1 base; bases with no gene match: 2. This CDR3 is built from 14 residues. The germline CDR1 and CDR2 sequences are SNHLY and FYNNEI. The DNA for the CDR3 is TGTGCCAGCAGTGAAGGGACTAGCGCTAATGAGCAGTTCTTC. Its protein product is CASSEGTSANEQFF. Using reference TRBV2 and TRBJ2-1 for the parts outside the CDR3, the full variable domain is EPEVTQTPSHQVTQMGQEVILRCVPISNHLYFYWYRQILGQKVEFLVSFYNNEISEKSEIFDDQFSVERPDGSNFTLKIRSTKLEDSAMYFCASSEGTSANEQFFGPGTRLTVL.

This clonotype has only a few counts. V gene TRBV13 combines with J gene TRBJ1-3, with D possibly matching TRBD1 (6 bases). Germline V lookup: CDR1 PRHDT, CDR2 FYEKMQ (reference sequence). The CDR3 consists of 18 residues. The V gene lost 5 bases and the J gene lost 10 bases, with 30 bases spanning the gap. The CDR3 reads CASSPSRQEAPQPVTIYF. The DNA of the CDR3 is TGTGCCAGCAGCCCCTCCAGACAGGAAGCACCACAACCGGTGACCATATATTTT. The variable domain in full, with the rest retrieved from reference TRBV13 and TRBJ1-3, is AAGVIQSPRHLIKEKRETATLKCYPIPRHDTVYWYQQGPGQDPQFLISFYEKMQSDKGSIPDRFSAQQFSDYHSELNMSSLELGDSALYFCASSPSRQEAPQPVTIYFGEGSWLTVV.

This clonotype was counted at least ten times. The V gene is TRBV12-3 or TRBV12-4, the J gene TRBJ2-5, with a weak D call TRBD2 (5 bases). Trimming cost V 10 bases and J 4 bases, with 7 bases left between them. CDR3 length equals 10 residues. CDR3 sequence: CATGGETQYF. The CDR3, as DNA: TGTGCCACCGGAGGAGAGACCCAGTACTTC.

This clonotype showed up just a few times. The CDR3: CASSLPANTGELFF. The DNA for the CDR3 is TGCGCCAGCAGCCTCCCAGCAAACACCGGGGAGCTGTTTTTT. The chain has TRBV5-1 and TRBJ2-2; D gene ambiguous. Trimming left V 4 bases short and J 2 bases short, with 9 bases between. The germline gives CDR1 SGHRS, CDR2 YFSETQ. The CDR3 spans 14 residues.

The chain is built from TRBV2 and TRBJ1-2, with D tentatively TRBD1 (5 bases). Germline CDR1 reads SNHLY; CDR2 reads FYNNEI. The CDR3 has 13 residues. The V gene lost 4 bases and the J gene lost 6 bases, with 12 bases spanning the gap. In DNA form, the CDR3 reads TGTGCCAGCAGTGGGGACGGCGGGGATGGCTACACCTTC. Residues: CASSGDGGDGYTF.

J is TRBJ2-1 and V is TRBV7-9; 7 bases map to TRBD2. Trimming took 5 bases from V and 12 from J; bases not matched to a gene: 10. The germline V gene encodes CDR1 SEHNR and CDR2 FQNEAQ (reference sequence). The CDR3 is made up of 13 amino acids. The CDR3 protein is CASSANSGSRQFF. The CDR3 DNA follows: TGTGCCAGCAGCGCGAATAGCGGGTCCAGGCAGTTCTTC.

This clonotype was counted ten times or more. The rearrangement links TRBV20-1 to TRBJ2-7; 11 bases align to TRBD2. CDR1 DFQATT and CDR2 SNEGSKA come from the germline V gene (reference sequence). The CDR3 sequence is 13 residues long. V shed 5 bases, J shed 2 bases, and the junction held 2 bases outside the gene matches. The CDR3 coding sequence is TGCAGTGCTGTTAGCGGGGGGGCCTACGAGCAGTACTTC. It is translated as CSAVSGGAYEQYF.

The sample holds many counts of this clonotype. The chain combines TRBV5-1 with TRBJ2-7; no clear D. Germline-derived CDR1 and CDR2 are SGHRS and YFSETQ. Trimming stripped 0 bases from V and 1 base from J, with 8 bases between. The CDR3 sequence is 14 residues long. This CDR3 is CASSLAVVSYEQYF. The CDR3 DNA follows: TGCGCCAGCAGCTTGGCCGTGGTATCCTACGAGCAGTACTTC. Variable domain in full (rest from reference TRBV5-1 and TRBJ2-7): KAGVTQTPRYLIKTRGQQVTLSCSPISGHRSVSWYQQTPGQGLQFLFEYFSETQRNKGNFPGRFSGRQFSNSRSEMNVSTLELGDSALYLCASSLAVVSYEQYFGPGTRLTVT.

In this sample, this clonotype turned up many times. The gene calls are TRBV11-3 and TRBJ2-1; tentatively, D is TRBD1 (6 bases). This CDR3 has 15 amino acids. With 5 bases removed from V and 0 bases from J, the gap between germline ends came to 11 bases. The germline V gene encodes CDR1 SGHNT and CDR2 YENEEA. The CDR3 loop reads CASSLDRSSYNEQFF. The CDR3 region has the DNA TGTGCCAGCAGCCTTGACAGGAGCTCCTACAATGAGCAGTTCTTC.

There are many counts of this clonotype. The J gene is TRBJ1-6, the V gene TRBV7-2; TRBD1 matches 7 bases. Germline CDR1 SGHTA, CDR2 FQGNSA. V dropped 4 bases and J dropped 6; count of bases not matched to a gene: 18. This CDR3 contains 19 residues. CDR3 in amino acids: CASSSQTTSDRAGNSPLHF. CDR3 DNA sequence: TGTGCCAGCAGCTCACAAACTACATCCGACAGGGCGGGTAATTCACCCCTCCACTTT.

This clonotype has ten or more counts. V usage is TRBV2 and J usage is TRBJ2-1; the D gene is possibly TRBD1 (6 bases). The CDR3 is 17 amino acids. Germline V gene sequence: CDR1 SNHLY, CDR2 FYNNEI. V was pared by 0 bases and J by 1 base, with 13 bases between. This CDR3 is CASSEAPGHRSYNEQFF. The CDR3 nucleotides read TGTGCCAGCAGTGAAGCCCCGGGACACCGATCCTACAATGAGCAGTTCTTC. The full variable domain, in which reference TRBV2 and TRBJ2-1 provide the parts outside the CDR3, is EPEVTQTPSHQVTQMGQEVILRCVPISNHLYFYWYRQILGQKVEFLVSFYNNEISEKSEIFDDQFSVERPDGSNFTLKIRSTKLEDSAMYFCASSEAPGHRSYNEQFFGPGTRLTVL.

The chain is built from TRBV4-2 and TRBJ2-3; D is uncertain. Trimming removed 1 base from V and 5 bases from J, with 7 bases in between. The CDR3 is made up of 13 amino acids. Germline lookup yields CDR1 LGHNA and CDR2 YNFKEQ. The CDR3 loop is CASSQAVEDTQYF. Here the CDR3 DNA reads TGTGCCAGCAGCCAAGCTGTAGAAGATACGCAGTATTTT.

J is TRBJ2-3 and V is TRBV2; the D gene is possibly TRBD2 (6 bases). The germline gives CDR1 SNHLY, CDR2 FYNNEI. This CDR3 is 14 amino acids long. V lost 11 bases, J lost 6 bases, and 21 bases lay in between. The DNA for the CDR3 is TGTGCCGAACCGGGACTCCGCTACGCCGATACGCAGTATTTT. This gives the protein CAEPGLRYADTQYF.

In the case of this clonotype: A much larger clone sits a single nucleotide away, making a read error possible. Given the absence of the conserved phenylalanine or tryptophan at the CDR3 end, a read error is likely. Written as DNA, the CDR3 is TGTGCCAGCAGCCGGACAGACGGCACTGAAGCTTTCTAT. It translates to CASSRTDGTEAFY. The chain carries TRBV7-6 and TRBJ1-1; perhaps TRBD1 as D (6 bases). The length of the CDR3 is 13 residues. The V and J ends lost 5 bases and 4 bases respectively, with 11 bases between them. Looked up from germline, CDR1 is SGHVS and CDR2 is FNYEAQ.

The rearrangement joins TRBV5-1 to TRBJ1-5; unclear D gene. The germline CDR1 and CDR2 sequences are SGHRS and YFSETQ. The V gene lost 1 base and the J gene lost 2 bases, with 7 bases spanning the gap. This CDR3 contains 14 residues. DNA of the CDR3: TGCGCCAGCAGCTTGATGACCGGCAATCAGCCCCAGCATTTT. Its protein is CASSLMTGNQPQHF. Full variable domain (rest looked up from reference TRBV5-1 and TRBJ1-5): KAGVTQTPRYLIKTRGQQVTLSCSPISGHRSVSWYQQTPGQGLQFLFEYFSETQRNKGNFPGRFSGRQFSNSRSEMNVSTLELGDSALYLCASSLMTGNQPQHFGDGTRLSIL.

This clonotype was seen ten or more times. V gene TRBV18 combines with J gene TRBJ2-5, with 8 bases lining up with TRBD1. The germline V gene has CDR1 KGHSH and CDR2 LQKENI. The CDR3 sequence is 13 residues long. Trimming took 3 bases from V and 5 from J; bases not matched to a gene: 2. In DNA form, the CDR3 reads TGTGCCAGCTCACCGGGACAGGAGGAGACCCAGTACTTC. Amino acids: CASSPGQEETQYF.

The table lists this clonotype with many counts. This CDR3 reads CASSSSPRSQPQHF. The CDR3 DNA is TGTGCCAGCAGTTCCTCCCCACGATCGCAGCCCCAGCATTTT. The chain couples TRBV28 to TRBJ1-5; D unresolved. Deletions cut 4 bases from V and 7 bases from J, with 14 bases between. Germline values: CDR1 MDHEN, CDR2 SYDVKM. CDR3 size: 14 residues.

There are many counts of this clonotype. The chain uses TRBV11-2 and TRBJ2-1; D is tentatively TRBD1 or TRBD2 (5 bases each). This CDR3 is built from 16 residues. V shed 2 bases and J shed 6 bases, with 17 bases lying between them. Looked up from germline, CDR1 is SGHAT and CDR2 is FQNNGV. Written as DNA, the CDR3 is TGTGCCAGCAGCTTATTCACCGTCGGGACGACCAATGAGCAGTTCTTC. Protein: CASSLFTVGTTNEQFF.

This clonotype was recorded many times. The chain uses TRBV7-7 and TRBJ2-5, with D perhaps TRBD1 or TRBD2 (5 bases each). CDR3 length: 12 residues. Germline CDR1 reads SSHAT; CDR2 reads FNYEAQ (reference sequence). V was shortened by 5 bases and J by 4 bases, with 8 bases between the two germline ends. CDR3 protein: CASSPGTETQYF. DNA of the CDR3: TGTGCCAGCAGCCCAGGGACAGAGACCCAGTACTTC. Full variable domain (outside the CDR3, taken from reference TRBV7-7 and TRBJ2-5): GAGVSQSPRYKVTKRGQDVTLRCDPISSHATLYWYQQALGQGPEFLTYFNYEAQPDKSGLPSDRFSAERPEGSISTLTIQRTEQRDSAMYRCASSPGTETQYFGPGTRLLVL.

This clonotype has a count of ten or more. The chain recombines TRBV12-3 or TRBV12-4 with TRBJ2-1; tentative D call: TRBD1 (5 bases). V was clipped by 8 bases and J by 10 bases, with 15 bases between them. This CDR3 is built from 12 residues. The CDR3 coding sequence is TGTGCCAGCCAACAACAATGGGGCGAGCAGTTCTTC. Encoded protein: CASQQQWGEQFF.

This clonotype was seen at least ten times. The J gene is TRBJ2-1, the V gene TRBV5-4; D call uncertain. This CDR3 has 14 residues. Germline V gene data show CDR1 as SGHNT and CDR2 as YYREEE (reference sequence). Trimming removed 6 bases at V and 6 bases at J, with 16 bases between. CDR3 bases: TGTGCCAGCACCGATCCGACAAGTTCCAATGAGCAGTTCTTC. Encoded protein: CASTDPTSSNEQFF. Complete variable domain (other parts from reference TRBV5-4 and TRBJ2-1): ETGVTQSPTHLIKTRGQQVTLRCSSQSGHNTVSWYQQALGQGPQFIFQYYREEENGRGNFPPRFSGLQFPNYSSELNVNALELDDSALYLCASTDPTSSNEQFFGPGTRLTVL.

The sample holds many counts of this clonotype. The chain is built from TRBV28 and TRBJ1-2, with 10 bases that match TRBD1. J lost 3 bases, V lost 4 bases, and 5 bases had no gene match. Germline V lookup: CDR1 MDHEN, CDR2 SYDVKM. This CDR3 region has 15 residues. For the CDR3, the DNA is TGTGCCAGCAGTTCCCACGGGACAGGGGACTATGGCTACACCTTC. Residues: CASSSHGTGDYGYTF.

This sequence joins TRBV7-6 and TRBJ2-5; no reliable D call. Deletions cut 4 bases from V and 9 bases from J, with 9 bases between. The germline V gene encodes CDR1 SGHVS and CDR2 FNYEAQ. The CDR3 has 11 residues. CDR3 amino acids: CASSSHQAQYF. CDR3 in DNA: TGTGCCAGCAGCTCCCACCAAGCCCAGTACTTC.

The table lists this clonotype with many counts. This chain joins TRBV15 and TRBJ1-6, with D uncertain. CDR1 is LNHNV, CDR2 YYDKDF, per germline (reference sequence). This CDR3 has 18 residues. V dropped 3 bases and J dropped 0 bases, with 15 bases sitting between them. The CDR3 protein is CATSSTLGFSSYNSPLHF. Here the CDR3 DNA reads TGTGCCACCAGCAGCACATTAGGGTTCAGCTCCTATAATTCACCCCTCCACTTT.

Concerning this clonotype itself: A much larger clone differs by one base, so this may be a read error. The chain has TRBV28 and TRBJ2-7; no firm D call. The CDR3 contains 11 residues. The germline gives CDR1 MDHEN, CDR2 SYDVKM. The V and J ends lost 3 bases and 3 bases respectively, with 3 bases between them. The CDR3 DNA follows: TGTGCCAGCAGTTTCTACTACGAGCAGTACTTC. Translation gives CASSFYYEQYF.

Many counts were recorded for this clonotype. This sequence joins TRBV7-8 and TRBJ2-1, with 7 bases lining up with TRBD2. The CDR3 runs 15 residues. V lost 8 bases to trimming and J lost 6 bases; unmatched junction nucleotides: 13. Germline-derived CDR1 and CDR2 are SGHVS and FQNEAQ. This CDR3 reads CASLPPGTIINEQFF. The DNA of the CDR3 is TGTGCCAGCCTCCCTCCCGGGACTATAATCAATGAGCAGTTCTTC.

CDR3 amino acids: CAIRPDGTDTQYF. The CDR3 region has the DNA TGTGCCATCAGGCCCGACGGCACAGATACGCAGTATTTT. This chain links TRBV10-3 with TRBJ2-3; D call uncertain. CDR3 length equals 13 residues. CDR1 and CDR2 (germline): ENHRY, SYGVKD. The ends were cut back, 6 bases at V and 1 base at J, with 8 bases in the middle.